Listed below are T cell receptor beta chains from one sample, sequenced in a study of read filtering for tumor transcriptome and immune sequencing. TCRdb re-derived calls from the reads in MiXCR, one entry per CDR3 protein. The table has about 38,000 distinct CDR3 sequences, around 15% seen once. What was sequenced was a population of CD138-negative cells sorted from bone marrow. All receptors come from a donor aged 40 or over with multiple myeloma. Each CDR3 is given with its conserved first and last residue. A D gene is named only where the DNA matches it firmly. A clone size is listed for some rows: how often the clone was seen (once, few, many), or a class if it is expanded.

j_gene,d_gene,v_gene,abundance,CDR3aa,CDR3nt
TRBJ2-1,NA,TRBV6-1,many,CASTGGVRNEQFF,TGTGCCAGCACTGGCGGCGTGAGGAATGAGCAGTTCTTC
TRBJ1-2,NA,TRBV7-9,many,CASSPKIQGRNYGYTF,TGTGCCAGCAGCCCAAAAATACAGGGTAGAAACTATGGCTACACCTTC
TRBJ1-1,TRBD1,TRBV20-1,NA,CSARGGGTGRTGALF,TGCAGTGCCAGAGGAGGGGGGACAGGGAGAACTGGAGCTCTCTTT
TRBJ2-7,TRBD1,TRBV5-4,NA,CASRDGQGAYEQYF,TGTGCCAGCAGGGACGGACAGGGGGCCTACGAGCAGTACTTC
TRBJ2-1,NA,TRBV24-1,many,CATSDLQSRGNEQFF,TGTGCCACCAGTGATTTGCAGTCAAGAGGGAATGAGCAGTTCTTC
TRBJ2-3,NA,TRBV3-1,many,CASSPTAARRKGRDTQYF,TGTGCCAGCAGCCCCACCGCGGCGCGGAGAAAAGGTAGAGATACGCAGTATTTT
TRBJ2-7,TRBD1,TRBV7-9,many,CASSRDSLPYEQYF,TGTGCCAGCAGCAGGGACAGCCTCCCCTACGAGCAGTACTTC
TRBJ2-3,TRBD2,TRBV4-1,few,CASSRREGVGDTQYF,TGCGCCAGCAGCCGCCGGGAGGGAGTTGGAGATACGCAGTATTTT
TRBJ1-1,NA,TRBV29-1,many,CSVGVPTGRNTEAFF,TGCAGCGTTGGGGTCCCGACCGGGAGGAACACTGAAGCTTTCTTT
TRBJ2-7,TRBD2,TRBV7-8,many,CASSPSAGVLAHEQYF,TGTGCCAGCAGCCCAAGCGCGGGAGTCCTGGCCCACGAGCAGTACTTC
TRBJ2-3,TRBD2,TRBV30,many,CAWSVGLAGRYTDTQYF,TGTGCCTGGAGTGTGGGACTAGCGGGAAGGTACACAGATACGCAGTATTTT
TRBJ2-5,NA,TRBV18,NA,CASSAEETQYF,TGTGCCAGCTCAGCTGAAGAGACCCAGTACTTC
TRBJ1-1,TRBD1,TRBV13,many,CASNLGVRGSATEAFF,TGTGCCAGCAACTTAGGTGTCAGGGGGTCGGCCACTGAAGCTTTCTTT
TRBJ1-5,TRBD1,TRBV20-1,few,CSAGTGPAGQPQHF,TGCAGTGCTGGGACAGGCCCGGCGGGTCAGCCCCAGCATTTT
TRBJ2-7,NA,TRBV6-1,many,CASGSEQYF,TGTGCCAGCGGTAGCGAGCAGTACTTC
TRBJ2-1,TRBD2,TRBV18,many,CASSPPGLSGGPYNEQFF,TGTGCCAGCTCACCACCGGGTTTATCGGGAGGGCCCTACAATGAGCAGTTCTTC
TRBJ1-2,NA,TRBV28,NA,CASRQGANYGYTF,TGTGCCAGCAGACAGGGAGCTAACTATGGCTACACCTTC
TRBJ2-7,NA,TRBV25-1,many,CASSRQASYEQYF,TGTGCCAGCAGCCGGCAGGCATCCTACGAGCAGTACTTC
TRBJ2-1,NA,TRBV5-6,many,CASSLLELEQFF,TGTGCCAGCAGCTTGTTAGAGCTTGAGCAGTTCTTC
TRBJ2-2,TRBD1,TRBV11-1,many,CASSLGQGHTGELFF,TGTGCCAGCAGCTTGGGACAGGGGCACACCGGGGAGCTGTTTTTT
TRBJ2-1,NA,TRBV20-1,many,CSAWPGEQFF,TGCAGTGCTTGGCCGGGTGAGCAGTTCTTC
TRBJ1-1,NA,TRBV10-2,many,CASTDQRGRVTEAFF,TGCGCCAGCACCGACCAAAGAGGCAGGGTCACTGAAGCTTTCTTT
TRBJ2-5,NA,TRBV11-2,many,CASSRGAGDQETQYF,TGTGCCAGCAGCCGGGGGGCCGGGGACCAAGAGACCCAGTACTTC
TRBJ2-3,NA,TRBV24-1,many,CATSDFGRSGTDTQYF,TGTGCCACCAGTGATTTCGGACGGAGCGGCACAGATACGCAGTATTTT
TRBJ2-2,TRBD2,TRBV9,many,CASSPGLAGERTGELFF,TGTGCCAGCAGCCCGGGACTAGCGGGAGAGAGGACCGGGGAGCTGTTTTTT
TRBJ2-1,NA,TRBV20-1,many,CSAGPLVATGQFF,TGCAGTGCTGGGCCTTTGGTGGCGACAGGGCAGTTCTTC
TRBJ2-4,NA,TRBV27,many,CASSFNGLAKNIQYF,TGTGCCAGCAGTTTTAACGGACTAGCCAAAAACATTCAGTACTTC
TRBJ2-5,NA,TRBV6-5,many,CASSPRDLVQETQYF,TGTGCCAGCAGTCCCCGGGACTTAGTACAAGAGACCCAGTACTTC
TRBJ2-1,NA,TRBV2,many,CASTAGSSYNEQFF,TGTGCCAGCACCGCAGGTAGCTCCTACAATGAGCAGTTCTTC